This T cell receptor (beta chain) appears in the sequencing data of a study of a mutant IDH1 vaccine in newly diagnosed glioma. Germline CDR1 and CDR2: PRHDT and FYEKMQ (reference sequence). This CDR3 contains 16 residues. J was trimmed by 4 bases and V by 1 base; bases with no gene match: 5. The table came from immunoSEQ multiplex PCR; TCRdb's copy has only in-frame clones and leaves some out. The data contain around 30,000 clones, less than 90% of them singletons. Sample time point: week 23, last vaccination. In the vaccine, a single dose held 300 ug of the mutant IDH1 20-mer peptide, along with topical imiquimod. On this clone: What it binds is not known.

The sample consisted of PBMCs, taken from a glioma patient whose treatment included an IDH1 peptide vaccine. The TCR originated in a woman between 18 and 29 years old with glioma. The chain carries TRBV13 and TRBJ2-2; 8 bases match TRBD1. The CDR3 spells CASSLEWTGLTGELFF. The CDR3 coding sequence is TGTGCCAGCAGCTTAGAGTGGACAGGGCTCACCGGGGAGCTGTTTTTT.